This T cell receptor (beta chain) was identified during a study of early T cells in non-severe SARS-CoV-2 infection. In its sample, this clonotype was seen a few times. TCRdb reprocessed the 5' RACE reads via MiXCR and lists one record per CDR3 protein. The sample has 55,000 or so distinct CDR3 sequences; approximately 6.3% are singletons. With V trimmed by 4 bases and J by 6 bases, 10 bases remained unmatched. This CDR3 is 16 amino acids long. CDR1 and CDR2 from the germline V gene are SGHVS and FQNEAQ. The receptor's source is an adult who was a healthcare worker with PCR-confirmed SARS-CoV-2 infection or an uninfected control (not recorded which). Sequencing used whole blood, obtained at baseline. This sequence joins TRBV7-8 and TRBJ2-1; 9 nucleotides agree with TRBD1. CDR3 sequence (DNA): TGTGCCAGCAGCTCAGAGGGACAGGGTATCGGCAATGAGCAGTTCTTC. Encoded protein: CASSSEGQGIGNEQFF. Combining the CDR3 with reference TRBV7-8 and TRBJ2-1 gives the whole variable domain GAGVSQSPRYKVAKRGQDVALRCDPISGHVSLFWYQQALGQGPEFLTYFQNEAQLDKSGLPSDRFFAERPEGSVSTLKIQRTQQEDSAVYLCASSSEGQGIGNEQFFGPGTRLTVL.